This is a list of T cell receptor beta chains from one sample in a study of blood T cell repertoires in COVID-19. Some clones are missing from TCRdb's copy, which holds only in-frame ones; the method was immunoSEQ multiplex PCR. This table has about 130,000 clones, 80% to 90% appearing once. Sequencing was carried out using peripheral blood. Source of these receptors: a man between 60 and 70 years old with COVID-19, enrolled during active disease. Each CDR3 is given with its conserved first and last residue. The D gene is left open where the match is weak. Rows may omit the clone size; those that give it use once, few, many or a size class.

d_gene	v_gene	j_gene	abundance	CDR3aa	CDR3nt
TRBD1	TRBV5-6	TRBJ1-2	NA	CASSLGQGVYGYTF	TGTGCCAGCAGTTTGGGACAGGGGGTCTATGGCTACACCTTC
NA	TRBV6-1	TRBJ2-5	NA	CASSEVGETQYF	TGTGCCAGCAGTGAAGTCGGGGAGACCCAGTACTTC
TRBD1	TRBV19	TRBJ1-1	NA	CASSKYTGGTEAFF	TGTGCCAGTAGCAAGTATACAGGGGGCACTGAAGCTTTCTTT
TRBD1	TRBV14	TRBJ2-5	NA	CASSQFGQAQETQYF	TGTGCCAGCAGCCAATTTGGACAGGCCCAAGAGACCCAGTACTTC
TRBD1	TRBV24-1	TRBJ1-3	NA	CATSLTGTGLPHHSGNTIYF	TGTGCCACCAGCCTAACCGGGACAGGGCTCCCCCACCACTCTGGAAACACCATATATTTT
TRBD1	TRBV7-2	TRBJ1-2	NA	CASSSGQGPGYGYTF	TGTGCCAGCAGCTCTGGACAGGGTCCCGGCTATGGCTACACCTTC
NA	TRBV7-2	TRBJ1-1	NA	CASSFWDKNTEAFF	TGTGCCAGCAGCTTTTGGGACAAGAACACTGAAGCTTTCTTT
TRBD1	TRBV5-1	TRBJ1-6	NA	CASSSGQGESPLHF	TGCGCCAGCAGCTCGGGACAGGGGGAATCACCCCTCCACTTT
TRBD2	TRBV19	TRBJ2-5	few	CASSKGLAGWETQYF	TGTGCCAGTAGTAAGGGACTAGCGGGGTGGGAGACCCAGTACTTC
NA	TRBV7-9	TRBJ1-6	NA	CASSLGHGSSGSPLHF	TGTGCCAGCAGCTTGGGCCACGGGAGCTCGGGATCACCCCTCCACTTT
NA	TRBV14	TRBJ2-5	NA	CASSQGQFKTQYF	TGTGCCAGCAGCCAAGGACAGTTTAAGACCCAGTACTTC
NA	TRBV15	TRBJ1-3	NA	CATSRDRGSGNTIYF	TGTGCCACCAGCAGAGATAGGGGCTCTGGAAACACCATATATTTT
NA	TRBV6-1	TRBJ2-3	NA	CASSFQVSVAQYF	TGTGCCAGCAGTTTTCAGGTATCTGTGGCGCAGTATTTT
TRBD1	TRBV27	TRBJ2-7	NA	CASSITGTGYEQYF	TGTGCCAGCAGTATTACCGGGACAGGCTACGAGCAGTACTTC
NA	TRBV6-2/TRBV6-3	TRBJ2-7	once	CASSYTPVREQYF	TGTGCCAGCAGTTACACCCCGGTGCGGGAGCAGTACTTC
NA	TRBV30	TRBJ2-3	NA	CAWKGRGKDTQYF	TGTGCCTGGAAGGGCAGGGGTAAGGATACGCAGTATTTT
TRBD1	TRBV29-1	TRBJ2-5	once	CSADRGETQYF	TGCAGCGCCGACAGGGGAGAGACCCAGTACTTC
NA	TRBV5-1	TRBJ1-5	NA	CASSLGAGQPQHF	TGCGCCAGCAGCCTGGGGGCGGGTCAGCCCCAGCATTTT
TRBD1	TRBV7-9	TRBJ1-2	NA	CASSPGQDRNNYGYTF	TGTGCCAGCAGCCCTGGACAGGACCGGAATAACTATGGCTACACCTTC
NA	TRBV7-6	TRBJ2-7	NA	CASSLGQGPGEWQYF	TGTGCCAGCAGCTTAGGGCAAGGGCCAGGGGAGTGGCAGTACTTC
TRBD1	TRBV28	TRBJ1-5	NA	CASIGEGTGGLSNQPQHF	TGTGCCAGCATAGGGGAAGGGACAGGGGGCTTAAGCAATCAGCCCCAGCATTTT
NA	TRBV5-1	TRBJ2-7	NA	CASSLLGRAGQEQYF	TGCGCCAGCAGCTTGTTAGGCCGCGCCGGACAGGAGCAGTACTTC
NA	TRBV19	TRBJ1-1	NA	CASSIFGDGNTEAFF	TGTGCCAGTAGTATTTTCGGGGATGGTAACACTGAAGCTTTCTTT
NA	TRBV6-5	TRBJ2-7	NA	CASRGAFYEQYF	TGTGCCAGCCGGGGGGCTTTCTACGAGCAGTACTTC
TRBD1	TRBV5-1	TRBJ2-5	NA	CASSLVETGGETQYF	TGCGCCAGCAGCTTGGTTGAGACAGGGGGGGAGACCCAGTACTTC
NA	TRBV7-9	TRBJ1-4	once	CASSLALSPREKLFF	TGTGCCAGCAGCTTAGCGCTCTCACCTCGGGAAAAACTGTTTTTT
TRBD1	TRBV5-6	TRBJ2-2	NA	CASSGNRGLGELFF	TGTGCCAGCAGCGGAAACAGGGGGCTGGGGGAGCTGTTTTTT
NA	TRBV7-2	TRBJ1-1	NA	CASSLVGQWINTEAFF	TGTGCCAGCAGCTTAGTAGGACAGTGGATCAACACTGAAGCTTTCTTT
TRBD2	TRBV28	TRBJ2-1	NA	CATGLAGGLYEQFF	TGTGCCACCGGACTAGCGGGGGGGCTGTATGAGCAGTTCTTC
NA	TRBV10-1	TRBJ1-2	NA	CASSESGVPGHYGYTF	TGCGCCAGCAGTGAGTCGGGAGTTCCGGGCCACTATGGCTACACCTTC
NA	TRBV12-3/TRBV12-4	TRBJ1-2	NA	CASSLLVGAGYTF	TGTGCCAGCAGTTTATTAGTGGGAGCTGGCTACACCTTC
NA	TRBV3-1/TRBV3-2	TRBJ1-2	NA	CASSVADYGYTF	TGTGCCAGCAGCGTGGCAGATTATGGCTACACCTTC
NA	TRBV3-1/TRBV3-2	TRBJ1-5	NA	CASSQDGHQSNQPQHF	TGTGCCAGCAGCCAAGATGGGCACCAAAGTAATCAGCCCCAGCATTTT
NA	TRBV5-5	TRBJ1-6	NA	CASSFALFGNSPLHF	TGTGCCAGCAGCTTCGCCCTCTTCGGGAATTCACCCCTCCACTTT
TRBD1	TRBV29-1	TRBJ1-1	NA	CSVVGGRLTEAFF	TGCAGCGTTGTAGGGGGCAGGCTCACTGAAGCTTTCTTT
NA	TRBV5-1	TRBJ2-5	NA	CASSLFGSVETQYF	TGCGCCAGCAGCTTGTTCGGCAGCGTGGAGACCCAGTACTTC
NA	TRBV12-3/TRBV12-4	TRBJ2-1	NA	CASSLDRGRQFF	TGTGCCAGCAGTTTAGATAGGGGAAGGCAGTTCTTC
TRBD2	TRBV9	TRBJ2-5	NA	CASSAGNVGGQETQYF	TGTGCCAGCAGCGCCGGTAACGTCGGGGGGCAAGAGACCCAGTACTTC
NA	TRBV5-4	TRBJ1-6	NA	CASSGGVSSYNSPLHF	TGTGCCAGCAGTGGCGGGGTTAGCTCCTATAATTCACCCCTCCACTTT
TRBD1	TRBV14	TRBJ1-6	NA	CASSRGTDNSPLHF	TGTGCCAGCAGCCGCGGGACAGACAATTCACCCCTCCACTTT
NA	TRBV7-8	TRBJ1-2	few	CASSLDSFGGYTF	TGTGCCAGCAGCTTAGACAGCTTCGGCGGCTACACCTTC
NA	TRBV5-1	TRBJ1-1	once	CAIMGRGSGHTEAFF	TGCGCCATCATGGGAAGGGGGTCCGGTCACACTGAAGCTTTCTTT
NA	TRBV15	TRBJ1-5	once	CATSQSNQPQHF	TGTGCCACCAGCCAGTCTAATCAGCCCCAGCATTTT
NA	TRBV19	TRBJ2-7	once	CASSGSGLPGAYEQYF	TGTGCCAGTAGCGGTAGCGGGCTCCCAGGGGCCTACGAGCAGTACTTC
NA	TRBV29-1	TRBJ2-3	NA	CSVVRGAGSTDTQYF	TGCAGCGTTGTACGGGGGGCCGGGAGCACAGATACGCAGTATTTT
NA	TRBV6-5	TRBJ2-5	NA	CASSYEYGQETQYF	TGTGCCAGCAGTTACGAGTACGGCCAAGAGACCCAGTACTTC
NA	TRBV28	TRBJ1-1	NA	CASSFGGYTEAFF	TGTGCCAGCAGTTTTGGGGGGTACACTGAAGCTTTCTTT
NA	TRBV21-1	TRBJ1-5	once	CASSKKVGIGDYNQPQHF	TGTGCCAGCAGCAAAAAAGTGGGAATTGGGGACTACAATCAGCCCCAGCATTTT
NA	TRBV19	TRBJ1-2	NA	CASSIDTSFGYTF	TGTGCCAGTAGTATAGACACATCCTTTGGCTACACCTTC
NA	TRBV18	TRBJ1-4	NA	CASSPAAINEKLFF	TGTGCCAGCTCACCAGCGGCCATCAATGAAAAACTGTTTTTT
NA	TRBV6-5	TRBJ2-5	NA	CASTRAAGMETQYF	TGTGCCAGCACCCGGGCCGCGGGGATGGAGACCCAGTACTTC
NA	TRBV2	TRBJ2-3	NA	CASSEASLDRTDTQYF	TGTGCCAGCAGTGAAGCGTCCCTAGACCGCACAGATACGCAGTATTTT
NA	TRBV6-6	TRBJ1-4	NA	CASRPSGRTTNEKLFF	TGTGCCAGCAGACCCAGCGGGCGGACAACTAATGAAAAACTGTTTTTT
NA	TRBV7-6	TRBJ1-2	NA	CASSLQAQKNYGYTF	TGTGCCAGCAGCTTACAGGCTCAGAAGAACTATGGCTACACCTTC
NA	TRBV10-3	TRBJ1-4	NA	CAISEGEEKLFF	TGTGCCATCAGTGAGGGGGAGGAAAAACTGTTTTTT